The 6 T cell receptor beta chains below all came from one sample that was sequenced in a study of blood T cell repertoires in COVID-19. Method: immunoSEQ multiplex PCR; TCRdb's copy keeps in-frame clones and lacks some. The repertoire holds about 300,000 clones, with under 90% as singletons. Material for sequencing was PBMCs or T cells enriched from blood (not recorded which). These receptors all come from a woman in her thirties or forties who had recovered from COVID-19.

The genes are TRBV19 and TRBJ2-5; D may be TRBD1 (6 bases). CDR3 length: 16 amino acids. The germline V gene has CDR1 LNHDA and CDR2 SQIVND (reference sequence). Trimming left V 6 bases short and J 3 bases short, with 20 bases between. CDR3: CASRRSPQGIEETQYF. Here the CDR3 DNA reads TGTGCCAGTAGGAGGAGCCCACAGGGAATCGAAGAGACCCAGTACTTC.

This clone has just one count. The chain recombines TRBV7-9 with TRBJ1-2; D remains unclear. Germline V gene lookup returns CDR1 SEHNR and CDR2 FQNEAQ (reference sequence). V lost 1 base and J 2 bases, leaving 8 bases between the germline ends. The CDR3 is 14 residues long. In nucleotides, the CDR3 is TGTGCCAGCAGCTTAGAGCGGATCAACTATGGCTACACCTTC. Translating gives CASSLERINYGYTF. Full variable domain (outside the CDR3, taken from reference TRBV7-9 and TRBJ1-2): DTGVSQNPRHKITKRGQNVTFRCDPISEHNRLYWYRQTLGQGPEFLTYFQNEAQLEKSRLLSDRFSAERPKGSFSTLEIQRTEQGDSAMYLCASSLERINYGYTFGSGTRLTVV.

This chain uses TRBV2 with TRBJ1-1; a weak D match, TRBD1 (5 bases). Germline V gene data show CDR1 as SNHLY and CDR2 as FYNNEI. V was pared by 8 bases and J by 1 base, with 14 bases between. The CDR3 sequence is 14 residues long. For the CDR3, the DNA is TGTGCCAGCGGCAACAGGAATAGGAACACTGAAGCTTTCTTT. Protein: CASGNRNRNTEAFF. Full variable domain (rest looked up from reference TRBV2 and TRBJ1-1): EPEVTQTPSHQVTQMGQEVILRCVPISNHLYFYWYRQILGQKVEFLVSFYNNEISEKSEIFDDQFSVERPDGSNFTLKIRSTKLEDSAMYFCASGNRNRNTEAFFGQGTRLTVV.

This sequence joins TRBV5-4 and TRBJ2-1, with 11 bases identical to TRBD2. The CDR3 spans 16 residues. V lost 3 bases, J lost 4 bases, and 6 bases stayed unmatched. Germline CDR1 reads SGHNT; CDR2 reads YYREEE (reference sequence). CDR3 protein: CASSSTGLAGYNEQFF. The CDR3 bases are TGTGCCAGCAGCTCGACTGGACTAGCGGGTTACAATGAGCAGTTCTTC.

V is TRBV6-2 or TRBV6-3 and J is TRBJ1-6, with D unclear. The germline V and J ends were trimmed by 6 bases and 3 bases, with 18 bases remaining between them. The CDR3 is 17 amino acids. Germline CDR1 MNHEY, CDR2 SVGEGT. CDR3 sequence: CASSPRDLLLYNSPLHF. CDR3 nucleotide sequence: TGTGCCAGCAGCCCCCGGGATCTTTTGCTCTATAATTCACCCCTCCACTTT.

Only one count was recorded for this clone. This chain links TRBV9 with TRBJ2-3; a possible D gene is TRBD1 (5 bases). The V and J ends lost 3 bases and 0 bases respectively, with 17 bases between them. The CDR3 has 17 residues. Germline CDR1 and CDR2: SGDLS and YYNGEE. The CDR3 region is CASSAPTGDTSTDTQYF. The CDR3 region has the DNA TGTGCCAGCAGCGCGCCTACAGGAGACACTAGCACAGATACGCAGTATTTT.